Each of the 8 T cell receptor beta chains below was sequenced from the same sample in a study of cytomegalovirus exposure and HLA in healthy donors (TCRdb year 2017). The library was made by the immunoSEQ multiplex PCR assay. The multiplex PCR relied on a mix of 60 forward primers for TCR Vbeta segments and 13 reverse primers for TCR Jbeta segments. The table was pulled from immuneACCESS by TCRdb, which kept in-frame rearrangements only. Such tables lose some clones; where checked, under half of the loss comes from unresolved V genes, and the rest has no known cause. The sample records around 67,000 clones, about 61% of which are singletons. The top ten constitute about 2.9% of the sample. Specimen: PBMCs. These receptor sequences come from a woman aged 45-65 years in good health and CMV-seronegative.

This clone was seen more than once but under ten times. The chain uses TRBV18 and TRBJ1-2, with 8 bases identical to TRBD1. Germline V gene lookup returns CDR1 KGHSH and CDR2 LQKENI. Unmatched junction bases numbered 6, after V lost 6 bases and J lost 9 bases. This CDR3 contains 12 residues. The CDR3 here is CASSDRVGSYTF. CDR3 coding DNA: TGTGCCAGCTCGGACAGGGTGGGGAGCTACACCTTC.

The CDR3 DNA is TGTGCTAGTGGTTTGGGACAGTACTACGAGCAGTACTTC. Amino acid sequence: CASGLGQYYEQYF. The chain is built from TRBV12-5 and TRBJ2-7; TRBD1 is a possible D gene (5 bases). The CDR3 has 13 amino acids. Germline loops: CDR1 LGHNT, CDR2 FRNRAP. V was clipped by 1 base and J by 3 bases, with 7 bases between them.

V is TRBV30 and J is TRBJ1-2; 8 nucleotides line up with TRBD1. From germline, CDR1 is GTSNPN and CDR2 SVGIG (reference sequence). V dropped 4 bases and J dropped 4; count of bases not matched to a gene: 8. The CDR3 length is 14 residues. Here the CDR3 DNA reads TGTGCCTGGATGTTCAGGGGGCTGAGCTATGGCTACACCTTC. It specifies CAWMFRGLSYGYTF. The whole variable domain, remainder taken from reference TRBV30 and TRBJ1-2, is SQTIHQWPATLVQPVGSPLSLECTVEGTSNPNLYWYRQAAGRGLQLLFYSVGIGQISSEVPQNLSASRPQDRQFILSSKKLLLSDSGFYLCAWMFRGLSYGYTFGSGTRLTVV.

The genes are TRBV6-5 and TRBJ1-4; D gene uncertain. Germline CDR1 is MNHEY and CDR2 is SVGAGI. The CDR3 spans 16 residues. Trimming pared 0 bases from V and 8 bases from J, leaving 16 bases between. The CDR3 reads CASSYSQPATGEKLFF. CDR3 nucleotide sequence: TGTGCCAGCAGTTACTCACAACCAGCGACGGGGGAAAAACTGTTTTTT.

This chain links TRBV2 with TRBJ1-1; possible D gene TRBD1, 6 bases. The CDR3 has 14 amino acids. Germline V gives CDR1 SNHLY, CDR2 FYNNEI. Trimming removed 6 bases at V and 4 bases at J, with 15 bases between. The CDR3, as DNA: TGTGCCAGCAGCGGCAGGGGACGGACCACTGAAGCTTTCTTT. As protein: CASSGRGRTTEAFF. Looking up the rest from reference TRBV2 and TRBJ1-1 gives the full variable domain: EPEVTQTPSHQVTQMGQEVILRCVPISNHLYFYWYRQILGQKVEFLVSFYNNEISEKSEIFDDQFSVERPDGSNFTLKIRSTKLEDSAMYFCASSGRGRTTEAFFGQGTRLTVV.

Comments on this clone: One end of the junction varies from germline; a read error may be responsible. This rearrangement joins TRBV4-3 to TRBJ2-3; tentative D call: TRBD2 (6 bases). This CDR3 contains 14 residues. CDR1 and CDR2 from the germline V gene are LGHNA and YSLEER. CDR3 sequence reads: CASSQDWEDKPVFF. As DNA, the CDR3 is TGCGCCAGCAGCCAAGATTGGGAGGACAAACCCGTATTTTTT.

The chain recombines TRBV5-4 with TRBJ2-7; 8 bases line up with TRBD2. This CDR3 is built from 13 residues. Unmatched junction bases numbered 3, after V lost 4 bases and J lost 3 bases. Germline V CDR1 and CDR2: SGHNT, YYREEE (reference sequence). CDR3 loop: CASSRTSGYEQYF. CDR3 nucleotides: TGTGCCAGCAGCCGAACTAGCGGCTACGAGCAGTACTTC.

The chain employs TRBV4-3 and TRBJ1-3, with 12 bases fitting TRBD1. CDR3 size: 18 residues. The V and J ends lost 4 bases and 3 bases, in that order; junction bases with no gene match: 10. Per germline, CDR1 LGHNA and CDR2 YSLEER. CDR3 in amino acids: CASSLVPGQGAIGNTIYF. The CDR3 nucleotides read TGCGCCAGCAGCCTAGTCCCGGGACAGGGGGCCATTGGAAACACCATATATTTT.